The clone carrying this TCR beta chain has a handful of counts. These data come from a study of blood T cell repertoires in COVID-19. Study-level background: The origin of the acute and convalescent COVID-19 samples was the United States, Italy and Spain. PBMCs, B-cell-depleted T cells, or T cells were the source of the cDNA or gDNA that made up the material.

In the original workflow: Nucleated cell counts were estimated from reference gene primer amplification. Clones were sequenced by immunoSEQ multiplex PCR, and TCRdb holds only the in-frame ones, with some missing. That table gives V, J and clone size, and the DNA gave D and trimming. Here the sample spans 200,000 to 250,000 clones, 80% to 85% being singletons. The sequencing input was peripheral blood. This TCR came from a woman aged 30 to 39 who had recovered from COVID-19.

In nucleotides, the CDR3 is TGTGCCAGTAGTATGTTACAGGAGTATGGCTACACCTTC. It is translated as CASSMLQEYGYTF. J is TRBJ1-2 and V is TRBV19; tentative D call: TRBD1 (5 bases). This CDR3 spans 13 amino acids. Between the trimmed V and J ends, which lost 3 bases and 5 bases, there was a span of 10 bases. CDR1 is LNHDA and CDR2 is SQIVND in the germline V gene (reference sequence).